The 3 T cell receptor beta chains below come from one sample, sequenced in a study of blood T cell repertoires in COVID-19. Sequenced by immunoSEQ multiplex PCR; TCRdb stores in-frame clones only, minus some. Seen here are fewer than 400,000 clones, around 90% observed once, and the top ten hold about 5%. The sequenced sample was PBMCs or T cells enriched from blood (not recorded which). Source of these receptors: a man under 40 who had recovered from COVID-19.

This clone has a single count. The V and J genes are TRBV7-8 and TRBJ2-2; 11 nucleotides line up with TRBD1. Germline CDR1 SGHVS, CDR2 FQNEAQ. V gave up 5 bases and J gave up 3 bases; unmatched junction bases: 5. The CDR3 has 16 amino acids. The DNA for the CDR3 is TGTGCCAGCAGCCGGACAGGGGGCATGTACACCGGGGAGCTGTTTTTT. Its protein product is CASSRTGGMYTGELFF.

This clone is a singleton in its sample. V is TRBV6-5 and J is TRBJ2-1; D might be TRBD1 (5 bases). Germline CDR1 reads MNHEY; CDR2 reads SVGAGI. V lost 0 bases and J lost 2, with 8 bases in between. The CDR3 sequence is 15 residues long. Written as DNA, the CDR3 is TGTGCCAGCAGTTACTCAGGGGTTCCCTACAATGAGCAGTTCTTC. This sequence encodes CASSYSGVPYNEQFF.

The chain links TRBV28 to TRBJ1-5, with 7 bases lining up with TRBD1. CDR3 size: 15 residues. From germline, CDR1 is MDHEN and CDR2 SYDVKM. V shed 3 bases and J 1 base; nucleotides not matched to a gene: 3. CDR3 nucleotides: TGTGCCAGCAGTTTTAGGGGGCCCAGCAATCAGCCCCAGCATTTT. The encoded protein is CASSFRGPSNQPQHF. The entire variable domain, with the rest obtained from reference TRBV28 and TRBJ1-5, is as follows: DVKVTQSSRYLVKRTGEKVFLECVQDMDHENMFWYRQDPGLGLRLIYFSYDVKMKEKGDIPEGYSVSREKKERFSLILESASTNQTSMYLCASSFRGPSNQPQHFGDGTRLSIL.